These T cell receptor beta chains were read from a single sample in a study of beta chain features in type 1 diabetes. The table came from immunoSEQ multiplex PCR; TCRdb's copy has only in-frame clones and leaves some out. The table includes 240,000 or so clones, 20% detected once. Sequencing used naive CD4+ T cells from blood. These receptors were obtained from a woman aged 35 to 49 with type 1 diabetes. The CDR3 runs from the conserved cysteine through the conserved F or W. Each record gives: J gene, D gene, CDR3 length, V gene, clone size, CDR3 protein, CDR3 DNA. A D gene is named only where the DNA matches it firmly. Size is stated for part of the rows, as once, few or many counts, or as a class when the clone is expanded.

j_gene: TRBJ1-5
d_gene: NA
len: 14
v_gene: TRBV30
abundance: few
CDR3aa: CAWSTLLNNQPQHF
CDR3nt: TGTGCCTGGAGTACCCTCCTAAACAATCAGCCCCAGCATTTT

j_gene: TRBJ2-1
d_gene: TRBD2
len: 13
v_gene: TRBV5-6
abundance: few
CDR3aa: CASSLYAGDEQFF
CDR3nt: TGTGCCAGCAGCTTATATGCGGGGGATGAGCAGTTCTTC

j_gene: TRBJ2-1
d_gene: TRBD1
len: 13
v_gene: TRBV29-1
abundance: few
CDR3aa: CSAYRGSYNEQFF
CDR3nt: TGCAGCGCCTACAGGGGGTCCTACAATGAGCAGTTCTTC

j_gene: TRBJ2-7
d_gene: NA
len: 14
v_gene: TRBV5-6
abundance: NA
CDR3aa: CASSPRQELYEQYF
CDR3nt: TGTGCCAGCAGTCCCCGACAGGAACTCTACGAGCAGTACTTC

j_gene: TRBJ1-2
d_gene: TRBD1
len: 13
v_gene: TRBV10-3
abundance: NA
CDR3aa: CAITGTGGYGYTF
CDR3nt: TGTGCCATCACCGGGACAGGGGGCTATGGCTACACCTTC

j_gene: TRBJ2-3
d_gene: NA
len: 13
v_gene: TRBV10-3
abundance: few
CDR3aa: CAIRAGPADTQYF
CDR3nt: TGTGCCATCAGGGCGGGGCCCGCGGATACGCAGTATTTT

j_gene: TRBJ2-7
d_gene: TRBD1
len: 14
v_gene: TRBV9
abundance: few
CDR3aa: CASSGQGSTYEQYF
CDR3nt: TGTGCCAGCAGCGGACAGGGGTCCACCTACGAGCAGTACTTC

j_gene: TRBJ2-3
d_gene: NA
len: 14
v_gene: TRBV7-2
abundance: NA
CDR3aa: CASSLERTTDTQYF
CDR3nt: TGTGCCAGCAGCTTAGAGCGGACTACAGATACGCAGTATTTT

j_gene: TRBJ2-7
d_gene: TRBD1
len: 17
v_gene: TRBV4-1
abundance: NA
CDR3aa: CASSRLGGRDRLYEQYF
CDR3nt: TGCGCCAGCAGCCGCCTTGGAGGAAGGGACAGGCTCTACGAGCAGTACTTC

j_gene: TRBJ2-1
d_gene: NA
len: 13
v_gene: TRBV7-2
abundance: few
CDR3aa: CASSLVGRPEQFF
CDR3nt: TGTGCCAGCAGCTTAGTGGGGAGACCCGAGCAGTTCTTC

j_gene: TRBJ1-1
d_gene: NA
len: 13
v_gene: TRBV28
abundance: few
CDR3aa: CASSYLSHTEAFF
CDR3nt: TGTGCCAGCAGTTATCTTTCTCACACTGAAGCTTTCTTT

j_gene: TRBJ1-2
d_gene: TRBD1
len: 14
v_gene: TRBV7-2
abundance: few
CDR3aa: CASSDRQGAYGYTF
CDR3nt: TGTGCCAGCAGCGACCGACAGGGGGCCTATGGCTACACCTTC

j_gene: TRBJ1-3
d_gene: NA
len: 13
v_gene: TRBV29-1
abundance: few
CDR3aa: CSVEGLSGNTIYF
CDR3nt: TGCAGCGTTGAGGGCCTCTCTGGAAACACCATATATTTT

j_gene: TRBJ2-3
d_gene: TRBD2
len: 13
v_gene: TRBV29-1
abundance: few
CDR3aa: CSVERGPTDTQYF
CDR3nt: TGCAGCGTGGAGCGGGGGCCGACAGATACGCAGTATTTT

j_gene: TRBJ2-5
d_gene: NA
len: 14
v_gene: TRBV5-4
abundance: few
CDR3aa: CASSNRDLQETQYF
CDR3nt: TGTGCCAGCAGCAACCGGGACTTACAAGAGACCCAGTACTTC

j_gene: TRBJ2-5
d_gene: NA
len: 14
v_gene: TRBV5-1
abundance: NA
CDR3aa: CASSLFGEQETQYF
CDR3nt: TGCGCCAGCAGCTTGTTCGGGGAACAAGAGACCCAGTACTTC

j_gene: TRBJ2-7
d_gene: NA
len: 12
v_gene: TRBV29-1
abundance: few
CDR3aa: CSVGGDSYEQYF
CDR3nt: TGCAGCGTTGGGGGAGATTCCTACGAGCAGTACTTC

j_gene: TRBJ1-2
d_gene: NA
len: 12
v_gene: TRBV7-9
abundance: few
CDR3aa: CASSLGQYGYTF
CDR3nt: TGTGCCAGCAGCTTAGGCCAGTATGGCTACACCTTC

j_gene: TRBJ2-1
d_gene: TRBD1
len: 16
v_gene: TRBV9
abundance: NA
CDR3aa: CASSVVGTGAYNEQFF
CDR3nt: TGTGCCAGCAGCGTAGTCGGGACAGGGGCCTACAATGAGCAGTTCTTC

j_gene: TRBJ1-1
d_gene: TRBD1
len: 14
v_gene: TRBV30
abundance: NA
CDR3aa: CAWSTGGMNTEAFF
CDR3nt: TGTGCCTGGAGTACAGGGGGAATGAACACTGAAGCTTTCTTT

j_gene: TRBJ2-5
d_gene: NA
len: 14
v_gene: TRBV29-1
abundance: NA
CDR3aa: CSVTFFRGIETQYF
CDR3nt: TGCAGCGTTACTTTTTTTAGGGGAATCGAGACCCAGTACTTC

j_gene: TRBJ1-2
d_gene: NA
len: 15
v_gene: TRBV15
abundance: NA
CDR3aa: CATSIYGQPPYGYTF
CDR3nt: TGTGCCACCAGCATTTATGGACAGCCCCCCTATGGCTACACCTTC

j_gene: TRBJ2-1
d_gene: TRBD2
len: 17
v_gene: TRBV5-6
abundance: NA
CDR3aa: CASSLMTSGDSNNEQFF
CDR3nt: TGTGCCAGCAGCTTGATGACTAGCGGGGATTCTAACAATGAGCAGTTCTTC

j_gene: TRBJ2-5
d_gene: TRBD1
len: 13
v_gene: TRBV18
abundance: few
CDR3aa: CASSTYRGETQYF
CDR3nt: TGTGCCAGCTCAACCTACAGGGGCGAGACCCAGTACTTC

j_gene: TRBJ1-1
d_gene: TRBD1
len: 18
v_gene: TRBV25-1
abundance: NA
CDR3aa: CASSPLTGQVGRNTEAFF
CDR3nt: TGTGCCAGCAGTCCTCTAACCGGACAGGTAGGCCGGAACACTGAAGCTTTCTTT

j_gene: TRBJ1-5
d_gene: TRBD1
len: 14
v_gene: TRBV29-1
abundance: NA
CDR3aa: CSVTGTGNSQPQHF
CDR3nt: TGCAGCGTTACCGGGACAGGGAATAGTCAGCCCCAGCATTTT

j_gene: TRBJ2-7
d_gene: TRBD1
len: 11
v_gene: TRBV30
abundance: few
CDR3aa: CAWGTGYEQYF
CDR3nt: TGTGCCTGGGGGACAGGCTACGAGCAGTACTTC

j_gene: TRBJ1-5
d_gene: NA
len: 14
v_gene: TRBV19
abundance: NA
CDR3aa: CASSSKDWYQPQHF
CDR3nt: TGTGCCAGTAGTTCGAAGGACTGGTATCAGCCCCAGCATTTT

j_gene: TRBJ1-2
d_gene: NA
len: 13
v_gene: TRBV18
abundance: NA
CDR3aa: CASSHGGRYGYTF
CDR3nt: TGTGCCAGCTCCCATGGGGGCCGCTATGGCTACACCTTC